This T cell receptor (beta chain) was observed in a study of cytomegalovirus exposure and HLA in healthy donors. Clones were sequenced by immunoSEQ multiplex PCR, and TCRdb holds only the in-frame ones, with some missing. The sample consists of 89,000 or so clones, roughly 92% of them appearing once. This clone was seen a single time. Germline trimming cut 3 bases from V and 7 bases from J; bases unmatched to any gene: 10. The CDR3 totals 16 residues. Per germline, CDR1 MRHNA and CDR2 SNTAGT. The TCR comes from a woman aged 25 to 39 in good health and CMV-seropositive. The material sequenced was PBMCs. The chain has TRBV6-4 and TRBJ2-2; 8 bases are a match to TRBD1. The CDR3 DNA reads TGTGCCAGCAGTGAAGCTTGGACAGGGAGTGTCGGGGAGCTGTTTTTT. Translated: CASSEAWTGSVGELFF.